This T cell receptor (beta chain) originates from a study of shared clonotypes between healthy human individuals. Method: immunoSEQ multiplex PCR; TCRdb's copy keeps in-frame clones and lacks some. The table has approximately 2.5 million clones, approximately 90% seen once. The CDR3 has 16 residues. This chain joins TRBV21-1 and TRBJ1-5; the D call of TRBD1 is as the table states it, not checked on the DNA. TRBV21-1 constitutes a pseudogene. The TCR was taken from a man between 18 and 35 years old in good health. The specimen was naive CD4+ T cells sorted from blood. Subset specified: CD45RA+ positively selected. CDR3 in DNA: TGTGCCAGCAGCAAAAAGTTGAGGGGGCCAGGACAGCCCCAGCATTTT. Its protein product is CASSKKLRGPGQPQHF.